This TCR beta chain was identified in a study of T cell responses to AZD1222 COVID-19 vaccine. Study-wide results and caveats: A mostly white British donor set with more females was recruited, and clonal diversity was possibly underestimated. Nearly half of spike-specific TCRs reportedly target unmutated variant regions.

A remark on this clone: Its antigen is not known.

Pooled samples include second doses given at about 4 or 12 weeks. Assay used: immunoSEQ multiplex PCR; TCRdb lists only in-frame clones, some missing. The sample has approximately 84,000 clones, 80% to 90% seen once. V shed 11 bases and J 4 bases; nucleotides not matched to a gene: 8. The germline CDR1 and CDR2 sequences are SNHLY and FYNNEI. The CDR3 has 13 residues. The receptor was isolated from an adult who received the AZD1222 COVID-19 vaccine. The material was peripheral blood, obtained 28 days after the second AZD1222 dose. V and J are TRBV2 and TRBJ1-2; 9 bases match TRBD1. CDR3 residues: CALRDRDPYGYTF. CDR3 in DNA: TGTGCCCTCCGGGACAGGGACCCCTATGGCTACACCTTC. Drawing the rest from reference TRBV2 and TRBJ1-2, the complete variable domain is EPEVTQTPSHQVTQMGQEVILRCVPISNHLYFYWYRQILGQKVEFLVSFYNNEISEKSEIFDDQFSVERPDGSNFTLKIRSTKLEDSAMYFCALRDRDPYGYTFGSGTRLTVV.